These 7 T cell receptor beta chains came from one sample sequenced in a study of CXCR3-negative and CXCR3-positive naive CD8 T cells. 5' RACE with UMI labels generated the TRB cDNA libraries. TCRdb reprocessed the 5' RACE reads and keeps a single row for each CDR3 protein, giving no DNA. The table lists over 5,500 distinct CDR3 sequences. Sequenced: naive CXCR3- CD8+ T cells from blood. Sample subset: CD45RO-CCR7+CD27+CD95- naive CD8+ T cells lacking CXCR3 (TNR3-). The receptors derive from a human donor in good health. Some clones in this sample may be carry-over from other donors' samples.

This clonotype registers medium-sized (0.01 to 0.1%) by frequency. J is TRBJ2-1 and V is TRBV11-2; TCRdb selects TRBD2, and the lack of DNA leaves this call unchecked. The CDR3 runs to 15 residues. Germline loops: CDR1 SGHAT, CDR2 FQNNGV. Here the CDR3 reads CASSSGTSAYNEQFF.

Its frequency marks this clonotype as medium-sized. This chain uses TRBV20-1 with TRBJ2-7; the TRBD2 assignment by TCRdb is unverifiable without DNA. The V gene's germline CDR1 is DFQATT and CDR2 SNEGSKA (reference sequence). There are 14 residues in the CDR3. CDR3 in amino acids: CSARDGSGSNEQYF.

This clonotype is deemed medium-sized (0.01 to 0.1%) by its frequency. This chain joins TRBV29-1 and TRBJ2-5; TCRdb proposes TRBD1, but this gene call is untestable without DNA. Germline CDR1 SQVTM, CDR2 ANQGSEA. The CDR3 covers 16 residues. The CDR3 loop is CSVDDTGSRYQETQYF.

Measured by frequency, this clonotype is medium-sized. The rearrangement uses TRBV20-1 and TRBJ2-4; the D call from TCRdb, TRBD1, cannot be confirmed without DNA. The germline CDR1 and CDR2 sequences are DFQATT and SNEGSKA (reference sequence). This CDR3 region has 14 residues. The CDR3 spells CSARAQGAKNIQYF.

This chain links TRBV20-1 with TRBJ2-7. Germline CDR1 reads DFQATT; CDR2 reads SNEGSKA (reference sequence). CDR3 size: 13 residues. The CDR3 region is CSARVGLSYEQYF.

The chain couples TRBV29-1 to TRBJ1-1. The germline CDR1 and CDR2 sequences are SQVTM and ANQGSEA. The CDR3 loop spans 17 amino acids. The CDR3 spells CSVEGFRSGPKGTEAFF.

Measured by frequency, this clonotype is medium-sized (0.01 to 0.1%). The chain carries TRBV28 and TRBJ2-1; the TCRdb D gene call, TRBD1, has no DNA to confirm it. This CDR3 is built from 15 residues. Germline V gives CDR1 MDHEN, CDR2 SYDVKM. The CDR3: CASSLMGDPGNEQFF.